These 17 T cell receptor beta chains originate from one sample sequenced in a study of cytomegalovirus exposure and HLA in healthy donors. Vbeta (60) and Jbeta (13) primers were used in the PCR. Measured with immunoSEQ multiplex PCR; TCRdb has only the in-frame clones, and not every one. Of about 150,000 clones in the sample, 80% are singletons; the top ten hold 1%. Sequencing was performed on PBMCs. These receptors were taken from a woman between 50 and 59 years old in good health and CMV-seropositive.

The CDR3 protein is CASSLTGNLRTSGRNEQFF. In DNA, the CDR3 is TGTGCCAGCAGCTTGACAGGGAACTTGAGGACTAGCGGGAGAAATGAGCAGTTCTTC. The chain carries TRBV11-3 and TRBJ2-1; 13 nucleotides line up with TRBD2. V trimming: 3 bases; J trimming: 7 bases; junction bases outside the gene matches: 15. Per germline, CDR1 SGHNT and CDR2 YENEEA. The CDR3 has 19 residues.

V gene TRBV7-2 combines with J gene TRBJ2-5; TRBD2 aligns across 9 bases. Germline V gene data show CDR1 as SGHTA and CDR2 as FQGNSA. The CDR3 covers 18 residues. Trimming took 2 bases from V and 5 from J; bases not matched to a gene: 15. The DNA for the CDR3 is TGTGCCAGCAGCTTACGACCAGGGACTAGCCAAAACGGGGAGACCCAGTACTTC. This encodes CASSLRPGTSQNGETQYF.

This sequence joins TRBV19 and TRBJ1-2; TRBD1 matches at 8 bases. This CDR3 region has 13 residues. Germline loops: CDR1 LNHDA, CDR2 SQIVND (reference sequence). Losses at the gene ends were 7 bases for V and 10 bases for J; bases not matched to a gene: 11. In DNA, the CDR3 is TGTGCCAGTACGTTTGGGACAGGCGATTACTACACCTTC. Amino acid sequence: CASTFGTGDYYTF.

The CDR3 DNA reads TGTGCCAGCAGTTTGTCAAGCCCGTCCTACGAGCAGTACTTC. Its translation: CASSLSSPSYEQYF. The chain links TRBV28 to TRBJ2-7; D is unclear. The germline V gene has CDR1 MDHEN and CDR2 SYDVKM. CDR3 size: 14 residues. V was pared by 3 bases and J by 1 base, with 10 bases between. The full variable domain, rest sourced from reference TRBV28 and TRBJ2-7, is DVKVTQSSRYLVKRTGEKVFLECVQDMDHENMFWYRQDPGLGLRLIYFSYDVKMKEKGDIPEGYSVSREKKERFSLILESASTNQTSMYLCASSLSSPSYEQYFGPGTRLTVT.

CDR3 nucleotides: TGTGCCAGCAGTTACGCATTACGCAGGGTGAACACTGAAGCTTTCTTT. Its translation: CASSYALRRVNTEAFF. The chain couples TRBV6-5 to TRBJ1-1; D possibly corresponds to TRBD1 (5 bases). Germline CDR1 reads MNHEY; CDR2 reads SVGAGI. Trimming took off 2 bases at V and 0 bases at J, with 13 bases between the two ends. There are 16 residues in the CDR3.

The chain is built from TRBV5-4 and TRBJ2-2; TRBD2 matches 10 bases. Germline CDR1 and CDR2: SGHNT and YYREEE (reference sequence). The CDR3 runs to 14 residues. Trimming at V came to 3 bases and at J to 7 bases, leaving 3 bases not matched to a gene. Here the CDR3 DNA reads TGTGCCAGCAGCTGGGCTAGCGGGGGCGGGGAGCTGTTTTTT. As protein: CASSWASGGGELFF.

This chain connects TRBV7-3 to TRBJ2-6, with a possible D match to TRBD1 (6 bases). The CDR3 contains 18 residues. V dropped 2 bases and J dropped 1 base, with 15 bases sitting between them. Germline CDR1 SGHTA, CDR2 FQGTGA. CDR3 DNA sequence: TGTGCCAGCAGCTTATTCGGACAGACTAATTCTGGGGCCAACGTCCTGACTTTC. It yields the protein CASSLFGQTNSGANVLTF.

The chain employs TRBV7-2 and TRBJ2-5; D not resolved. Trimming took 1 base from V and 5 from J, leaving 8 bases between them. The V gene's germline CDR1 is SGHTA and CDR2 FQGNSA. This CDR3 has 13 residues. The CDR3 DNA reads TGTGCCAGCAGCTTAGTTTGGGCGGAGACCCAGTACTTC. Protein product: CASSLVWAETQYF. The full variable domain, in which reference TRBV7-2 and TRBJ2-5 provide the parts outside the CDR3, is GAGVSQSPSNKVTEKGKDVELRCDPISGHTALYWYRQSLGQGLEFLIYFQGNSAPDKSGLPSDRFSAERTGGSVSTLTIQRTQQEDSAVYLCASSLVWAETQYFGPGTRLLVL.

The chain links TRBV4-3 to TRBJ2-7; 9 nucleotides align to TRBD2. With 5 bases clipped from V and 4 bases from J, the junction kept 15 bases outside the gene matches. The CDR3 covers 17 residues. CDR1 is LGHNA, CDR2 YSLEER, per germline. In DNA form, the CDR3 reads TGCGCCAGCAGCTCCGACTCGAGTAGCGGGAGCCGTTACGAGCAGTACTTC. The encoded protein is CASSSDSSSGSRYEQYF.

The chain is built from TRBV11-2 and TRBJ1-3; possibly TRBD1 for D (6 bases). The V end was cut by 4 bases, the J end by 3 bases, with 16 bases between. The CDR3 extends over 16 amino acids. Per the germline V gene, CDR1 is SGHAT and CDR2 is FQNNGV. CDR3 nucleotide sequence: TGTGCCAGCAGCTCGAGCGGGGGCCACCATGGAAACACCATATATTTT. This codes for CASSSSGGHHGNTIYF.

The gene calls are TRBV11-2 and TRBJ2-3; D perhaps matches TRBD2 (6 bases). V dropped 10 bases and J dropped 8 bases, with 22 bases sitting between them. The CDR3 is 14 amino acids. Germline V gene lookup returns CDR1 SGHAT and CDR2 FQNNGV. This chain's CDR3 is CATSGRVVGGTQYF. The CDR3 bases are TGTGCCACCTCCGGCCGGGTTGTGGGGGGTACGCAGTATTTT.

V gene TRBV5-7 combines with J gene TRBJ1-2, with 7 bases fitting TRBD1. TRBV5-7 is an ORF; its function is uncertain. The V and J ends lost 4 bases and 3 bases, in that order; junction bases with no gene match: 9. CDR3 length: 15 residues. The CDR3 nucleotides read TGTGCCAGCAGCCAACGGGACAGAGCCTACTATGGCTACACCTTC. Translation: CASSQRDRAYYGYTF.

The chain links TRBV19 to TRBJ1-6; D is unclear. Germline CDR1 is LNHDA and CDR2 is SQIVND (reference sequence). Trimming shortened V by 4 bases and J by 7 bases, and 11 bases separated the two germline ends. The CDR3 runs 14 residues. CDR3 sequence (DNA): TGTGCCAGTAGTACTAGTGGGTGGAATTCACCCCTCCACTTT. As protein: CASSTSGWNSPLHF.

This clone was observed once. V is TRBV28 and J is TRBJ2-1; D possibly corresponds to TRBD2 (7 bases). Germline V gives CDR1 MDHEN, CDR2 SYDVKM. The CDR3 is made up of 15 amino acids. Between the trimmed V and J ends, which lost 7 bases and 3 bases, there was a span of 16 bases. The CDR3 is CASTLGGGDYNEQFF. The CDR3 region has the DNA TGTGCCAGCACTTTGGGCGGGGGCGACTACAATGAGCAGTTCTTC.

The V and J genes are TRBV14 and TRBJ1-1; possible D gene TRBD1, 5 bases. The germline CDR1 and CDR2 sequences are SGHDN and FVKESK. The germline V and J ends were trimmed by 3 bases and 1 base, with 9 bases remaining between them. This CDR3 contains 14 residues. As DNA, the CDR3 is TGTGCCAGCAGCCATCGACAGTGGAACACTGAAGCTTTCTTT. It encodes CASSHRQWNTEAFF.

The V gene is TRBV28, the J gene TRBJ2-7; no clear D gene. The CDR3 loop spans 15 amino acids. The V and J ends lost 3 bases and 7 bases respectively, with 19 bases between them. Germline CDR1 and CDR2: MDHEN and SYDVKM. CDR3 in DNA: TGTGCCAGCAGTTTTTATGGCGCAAAAACGAGGGAGCAGTACTTC. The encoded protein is CASSFYGAKTREQYF.

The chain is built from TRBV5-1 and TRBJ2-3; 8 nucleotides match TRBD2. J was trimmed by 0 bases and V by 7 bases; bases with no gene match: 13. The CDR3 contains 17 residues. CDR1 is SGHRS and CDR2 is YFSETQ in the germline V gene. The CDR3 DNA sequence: TGCGCCAGCGGCAAAAGCGGGAGTGGGAAGAGCACAGATACGCAGTATTTT. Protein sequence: CASGKSGSGKSTDTQYF.